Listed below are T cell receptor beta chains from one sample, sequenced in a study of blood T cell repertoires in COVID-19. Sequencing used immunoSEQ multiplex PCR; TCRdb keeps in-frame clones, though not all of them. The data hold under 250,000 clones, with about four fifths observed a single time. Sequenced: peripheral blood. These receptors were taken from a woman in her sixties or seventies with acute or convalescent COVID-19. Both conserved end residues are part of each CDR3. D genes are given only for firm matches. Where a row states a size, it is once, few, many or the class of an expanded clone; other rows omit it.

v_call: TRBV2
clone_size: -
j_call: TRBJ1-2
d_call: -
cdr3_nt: TGTGCCAGCAGTGAAAACGGGAACTATGGCTACACCTTC
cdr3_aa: CASSENGNYGYTF

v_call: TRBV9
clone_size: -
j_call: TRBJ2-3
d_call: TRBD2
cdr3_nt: TGTGCCAGCAGCGGCGGGACTAGCCAGTCAACAGATACGCAGTATTTT
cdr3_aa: CASSGGTSQSTDTQYF

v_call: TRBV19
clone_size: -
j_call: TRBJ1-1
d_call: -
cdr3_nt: TGTGCCAGTAGTATAGACAGAATGAACACTGAAGCTTTCTTT
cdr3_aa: CASSIDRMNTEAFF

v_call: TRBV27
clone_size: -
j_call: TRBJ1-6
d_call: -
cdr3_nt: TGTGCCAGCAGTCCCTATCGCCCGGGAGACCAACGAAATAATTCACCCCTCCACTTT
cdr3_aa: CASSPYRPGDQRNNSPLHF

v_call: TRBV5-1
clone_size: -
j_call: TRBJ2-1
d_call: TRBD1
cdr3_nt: TGCGCCAGCAGCTGGGGACAGGGATCCTCGGGGTTGCAGTTCTTC
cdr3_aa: CASSWGQGSSGLQFF

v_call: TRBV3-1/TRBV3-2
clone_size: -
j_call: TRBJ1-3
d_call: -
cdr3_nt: TGTGCCAGCAGCCCGACTGCTAGCTCTGGAAACACCATATATTTT
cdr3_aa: CASSPTASSGNTIYF

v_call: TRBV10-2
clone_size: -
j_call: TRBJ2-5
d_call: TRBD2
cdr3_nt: TGCGCCACGGGACTAGCGGGGGTAGGGGAGACCCAGTACTTC
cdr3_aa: CATGLAGVGETQYF

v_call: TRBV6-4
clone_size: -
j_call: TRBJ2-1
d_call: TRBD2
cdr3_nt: TGTGCCAGCAGTGTGGGTCCCGTTGGGACTAGCGGGTCAAATGAGCAGTTCTTC
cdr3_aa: CASSVGPVGTSGSNEQFF

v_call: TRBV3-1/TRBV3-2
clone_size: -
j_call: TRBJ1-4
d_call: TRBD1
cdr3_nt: TGTGCCAGCAGCCAAGATATATTCTACAGGGGAGCTAATGAAAAACTGTTTTTT
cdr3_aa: CASSQDIFYRGANEKLFF

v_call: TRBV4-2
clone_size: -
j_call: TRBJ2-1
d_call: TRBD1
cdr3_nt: TGTGCCAGCAGCCCGCTAACAACGACAGGGTACAATGAGCAGTTCTTC
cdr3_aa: CASSPLTTTGYNEQFF

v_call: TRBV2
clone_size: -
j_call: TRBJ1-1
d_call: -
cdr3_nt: TGTGCCAGCAGCACAGGAATGAACACTGAAGCTTTCTTT
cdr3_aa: CASSTGMNTEAFF

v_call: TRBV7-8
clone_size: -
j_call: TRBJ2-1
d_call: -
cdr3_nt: TGTGCCAGCAGCTTAGTTTCACCGGACAATGAGCAGTTCTTC
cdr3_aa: CASSLVSPDNEQFF

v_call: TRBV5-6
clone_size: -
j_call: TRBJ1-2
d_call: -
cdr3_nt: TGTGCCAGCAGCTTGCCGGATTTTGGAGGGACGGATGGCTACACCTTC
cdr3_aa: CASSLPDFGGTDGYTF

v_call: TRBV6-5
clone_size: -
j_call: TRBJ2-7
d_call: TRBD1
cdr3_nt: TGTGCCAGCAGGGGGACAGAATACGAGCAGTACTTC
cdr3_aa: CASRGTEYEQYF

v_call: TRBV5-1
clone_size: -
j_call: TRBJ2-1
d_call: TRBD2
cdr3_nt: TGCGCCAGCAGCTCCGGGACTAGCGGGGGATTCCGAAGGAATGAGCAGTTCTTC
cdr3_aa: CASSSGTSGGFRRNEQFF

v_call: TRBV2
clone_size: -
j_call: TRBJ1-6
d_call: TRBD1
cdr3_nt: TGTGCCAGCACCGGGACAGGAAACAATAATTCACCCCTCCACTTT
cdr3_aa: CASTGTGNNNSPLHF

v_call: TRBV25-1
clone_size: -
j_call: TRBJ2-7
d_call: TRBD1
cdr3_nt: TGTGCCAGCAGTCGGGACAGGTGGTACGAGCAGTACTTC
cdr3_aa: CASSRDRWYEQYF

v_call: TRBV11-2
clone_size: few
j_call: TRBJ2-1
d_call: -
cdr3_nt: TGTGCCAGCAGCTTATTCATGTCCGGGGGTTGGGGCTCCTACAATGAGCAGTTCTTC
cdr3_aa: CASSLFMSGGWGSYNEQFF

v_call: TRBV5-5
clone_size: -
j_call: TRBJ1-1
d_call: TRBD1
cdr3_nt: TGTGCCAGCAGCCTGGGACAGGGACCTATTAACACTGAAGCTTTCTTT
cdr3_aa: CASSLGQGPINTEAFF

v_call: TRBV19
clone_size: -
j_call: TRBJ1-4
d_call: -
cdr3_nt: TGTGCCAGTACCCAGGGTATATCTAATGAAAAACTGTTTTTT
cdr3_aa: CASTQGISNEKLFF

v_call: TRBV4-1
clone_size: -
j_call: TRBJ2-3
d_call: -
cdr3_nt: TGCGCCAGCAGCCTGACGGGCGGGCCAAACACAGATACGCAGTATTTT
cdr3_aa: CASSLTGGPNTDTQYF

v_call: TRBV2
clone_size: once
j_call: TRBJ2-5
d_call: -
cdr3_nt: TGTGCCAGCAGTGAAATGGGCCAGTACTACTTC
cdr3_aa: CASSEMGQYYF

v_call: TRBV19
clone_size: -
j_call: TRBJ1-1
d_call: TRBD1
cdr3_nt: TGTGCCAGTAGTATCGGACAGGGGGCGTCTGAAGCTTTCTTT
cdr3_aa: CASSIGQGASEAFF

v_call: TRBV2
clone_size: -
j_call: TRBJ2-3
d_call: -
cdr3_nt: TGTGCCAGCCGTCAGGCAACATTCACAGATACGCAGTATTTT
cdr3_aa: CASRQATFTDTQYF

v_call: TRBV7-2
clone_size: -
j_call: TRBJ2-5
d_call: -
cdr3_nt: TGTGCCAGCAGCCCGAAACAGGGATTTCAAGAGACCCAGTACTTC
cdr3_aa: CASSPKQGFQETQYF

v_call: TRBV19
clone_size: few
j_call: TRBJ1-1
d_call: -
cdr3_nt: TGTGCCAGTAGTAGGGTGCAGGGTATCACTGAAGCTTTCTTT
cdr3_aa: CASSRVQGITEAFF

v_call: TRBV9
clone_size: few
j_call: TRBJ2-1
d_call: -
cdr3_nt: TGTGCCAGCAGCGTGGGGACTCTGAACCACAATGAGCAGTTCTTC
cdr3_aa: CASSVGTLNHNEQFF

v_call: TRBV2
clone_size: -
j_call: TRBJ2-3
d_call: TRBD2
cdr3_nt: TGTGCCAGCAGTGAAGGGACTAGCGGGGGGATTACCACCACAGATACGCAGTATTTT
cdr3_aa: CASSEGTSGGITTTDTQYF

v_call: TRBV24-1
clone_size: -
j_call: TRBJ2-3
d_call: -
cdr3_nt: TGTGCCACCAGTGATTTGGGTTACAGGAACATAAGCACAGATACGCAGTATTTT
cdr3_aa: CATSDLGYRNISTDTQYF

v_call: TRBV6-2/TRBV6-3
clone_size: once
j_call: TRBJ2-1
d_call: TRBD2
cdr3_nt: TGTGCCAGCAGTTACTTTGGAGGTAGCGGGGGCCAGAAGAGGAATGAGCAGTTCTTC
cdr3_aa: CASSYFGGSGGQKRNEQFF

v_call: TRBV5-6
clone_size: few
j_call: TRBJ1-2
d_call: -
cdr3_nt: TGTGCCAGCAGCTTGGCGGACTATGGCTACACCTTC
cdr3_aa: CASSLADYGYTF

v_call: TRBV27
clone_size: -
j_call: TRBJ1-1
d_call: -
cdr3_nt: TGTGCCAGCAGTTTTGCAGAGAACACTGAAGCTTTCTTT
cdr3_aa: CASSFAENTEAFF

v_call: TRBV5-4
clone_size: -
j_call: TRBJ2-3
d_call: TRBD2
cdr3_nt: TGTGCCAGCAGCATCGGACTAGCGGGGGCCACAGATACGCAGTATTTT
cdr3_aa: CASSIGLAGATDTQYF

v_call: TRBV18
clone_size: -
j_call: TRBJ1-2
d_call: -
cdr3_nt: TGTGCCAGCTCACCGGGAGGATATGGCTACACCTTC
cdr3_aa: CASSPGGYGYTF

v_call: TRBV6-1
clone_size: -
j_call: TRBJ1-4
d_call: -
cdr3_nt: TGTGCCAGCAGTGAAGGCGTAACAACTAATGAAAAACTGTTTTTT
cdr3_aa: CASSEGVTTNEKLFF

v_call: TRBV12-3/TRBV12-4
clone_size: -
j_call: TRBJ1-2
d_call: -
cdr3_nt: TGTGCCAGCAGTTCCAGGGGATATGGCTACACCTTC
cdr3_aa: CASSSRGYGYTF

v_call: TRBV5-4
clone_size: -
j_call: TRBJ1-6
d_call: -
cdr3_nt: TGTGCCAGCAGCTCCTGGGCCCCCAATTCACCCCTCCACTTT
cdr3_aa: CASSSWAPNSPLHF

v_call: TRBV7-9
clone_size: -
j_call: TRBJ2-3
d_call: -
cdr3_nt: TGTGCCAGCAGCCCTACTGGGCCAGATACGCAGTATTTT
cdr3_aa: CASSPTGPDTQYF

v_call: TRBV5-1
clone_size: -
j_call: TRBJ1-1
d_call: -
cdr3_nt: TGCGCCAGCAGCTTCTCAGGGGAGAACACTGAAGCTTTCTTT
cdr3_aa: CASSFSGENTEAFF

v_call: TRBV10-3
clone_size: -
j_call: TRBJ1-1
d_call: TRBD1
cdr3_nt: TGTGCCATCAGCCCCCGCGGACAGGTGGGGAACACTGAAGCTTTCTTT
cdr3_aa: CAISPRGQVGNTEAFF

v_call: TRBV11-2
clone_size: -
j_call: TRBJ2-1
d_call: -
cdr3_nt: TGTGCCAGCAGCTTATTGATGACAAGAAATGAGCAGTTCTTC
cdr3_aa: CASSLLMTRNEQFF

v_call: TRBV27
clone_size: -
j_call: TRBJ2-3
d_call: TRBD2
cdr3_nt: TGTGCCAGCAACTCCGGGACTAGCAAAAATACGCAGTATTTT
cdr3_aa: CASNSGTSKNTQYF

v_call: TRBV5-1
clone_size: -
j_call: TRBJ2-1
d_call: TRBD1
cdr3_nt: TGCGCCAGCAGCTTGCGGGGACAGATCAATGAGCAGTTCTTC
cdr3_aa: CASSLRGQINEQFF

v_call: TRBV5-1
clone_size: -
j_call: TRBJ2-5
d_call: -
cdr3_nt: TGCGCCAGCAGCTTGGCCCAGGGAGAGACCCAGTACTTC
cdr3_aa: CASSLAQGETQYF

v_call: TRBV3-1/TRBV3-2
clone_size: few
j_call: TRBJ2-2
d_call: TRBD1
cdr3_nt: TGTGCCAGCAGCCAAGATCTCAGGACAGGGGATAGCACCGGGGAGCTGTTTTTT
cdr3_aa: CASSQDLRTGDSTGELFF

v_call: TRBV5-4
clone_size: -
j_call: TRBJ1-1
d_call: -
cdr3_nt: TGTGCCAGCAGCTTGTGGGGGAGGACTGAAGCTTTCTTT
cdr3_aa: CASSLWGRTEAFF

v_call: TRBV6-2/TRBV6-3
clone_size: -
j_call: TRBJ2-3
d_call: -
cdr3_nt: TGTGCCAGCAGTTACAGAGATCTAGATACGCAGTATTTT
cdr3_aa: CASSYRDLDTQYF

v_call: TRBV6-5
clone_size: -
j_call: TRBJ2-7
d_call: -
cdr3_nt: TGTGCCAGCAGACAAACACAAATCCCCACCTACGAGCAGTACTTC
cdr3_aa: CASRQTQIPTYEQYF

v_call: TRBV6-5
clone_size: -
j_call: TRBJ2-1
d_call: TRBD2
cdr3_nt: TGTGCCAGCAGCCCGACTAGCGGGGCCAACAATGAGCAGTTCTTC
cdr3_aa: CASSPTSGANNEQFF

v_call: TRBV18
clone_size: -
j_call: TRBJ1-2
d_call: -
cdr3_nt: TGTGCCAGCTCACCAGCGGGGGGCAACTATGGCTACACCTTC
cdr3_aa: CASSPAGGNYGYTF